This passage covers 19 T cell receptor beta chains from one sample sequenced in a study of T cells in Graves' hyperthyroidism and ophthalmopathy. Amplified regions were TCR beta CDR3 sequences from RNA transcripts. The TCR CDR3 was amplified in a first-round RT-PCR using the HTBI primer set. TCRdb reprocessed the multiplex PCR reads with MiXCR, giving one entry per CDR3 protein. This table has 240,000 or so distinct CDR3 sequences, about a sixth appearing once. The sample comprised blood. The origin of the receptors is a woman aged 18-30 years with Graves' ophthalmopathy.

Turning to this clonotype: A single base separates this from a much larger clone, so it may be a read error. J is TRBJ1-1 and V is TRBV5-6; 9 positions match TRBD1. The CDR3 consists of 16 residues. The J segment lost 6 bases and the V segment lost 2 bases, leaving 11 bases of the junction unmatched. CDR1 and CDR2 (germline): SGHDT, YYEEEE. The CDR3 spells CASSFGQGRLSAEAFF. The CDR3 DNA follows: TGTGCCAGCAGCTTTGGACAGGGGCGACTCAGTGCTGAAGCTTTCTTT.

V gene TRBV19 combines with J gene TRBJ2-1; no firm D call. There are 13 residues in the CDR3. V shed 10 bases and J shed 1 base, with 11 bases lying between them. Germline CDR1 reads LNHDA; CDR2 reads SQIVND (reference sequence). This CDR3 is CATRKRSYNEQFF. The CDR3 DNA reads TGTGCCACCAGAAAGAGGTCCTACAATGAGCAGTTCTTC.

This clonotype was detected ten times or more. This sequence joins TRBV28 and TRBJ2-1; TRBD2 agrees at 12 bases. Trimming at V came to 6 bases and at J to 0 bases, leaving 15 bases not matched to a gene. Germline CDR1 is MDHEN and CDR2 is SYDVKM. The CDR3 is made up of 20 amino acids. The CDR3 DNA reads as TGTGCCAGCAGCCTCTTGACTAGCGGGAGCAGCCTGAGCTCCTACAATGAGCAGTTCTTC. Amino acids: CASSLLTSGSSLSSYNEQFF.

This clonotype occurred many times. The junction differs from germline at one of its ends, possibly a read error. The genes are TRBV11-2 and TRBJ2-3; tentative D call: TRBD1 (5 bases). Germline V gene sequence: CDR1 SGHAT, CDR2 FQNNGV. CDR3 length equals 15 residues. In DNA, the CDR3 is TGTGCCAGTCAGAAAATAGGGGCAAGCAGAGATACGCAGTATTTT. It yields the protein CASQKIGASRDTQYF.

The V call is TRBV6-1, the J call TRBJ2-7, with unresolved D. The CDR3 is 12 amino acids. Germline CDR1 and CDR2: MNHNS and SASEGT. V lost 5 bases and J 3 bases, leaving 8 bases between the germline ends. CDR3 protein: CASSYEHYEQYF. The CDR3 region has the DNA TGTGCCAGCAGTTATGAACACTACGAGCAGTACTTC.

This clonotype turned up a few times. This chain uses TRBV4-1 with TRBJ1-1; TRBD1 is a possible D gene (5 bases). Germline values: CDR1 MGHRA, CDR2 YSYEKL. This CDR3 comprises 13 residues. V dropped 8 bases and J dropped 7 bases, with 17 bases sitting between them. CDR3 residues: CASSPGLGLEAFF. CDR3 bases: TGCGCCAGCTCCCCCGGACTGGGGCTTGAAGCTTTCTTT.

Ten or more counts support this clonotype. V usage is TRBV7-2 and J usage is TRBJ2-1, with 10 nucleotides matching TRBD2. V dropped 1 base and J dropped 8; count of bases not matched to a gene: 5. The CDR3 length is 15 residues. Germline loops: CDR1 SGHTA, CDR2 FQGNSA. The CDR3 reads CASSLGLAGVYEQFF. For the CDR3, the DNA is TGTGCCAGCAGCTTAGGCCTAGCGGGAGTTTATGAGCAGTTCTTC.

This clonotype was seen ten or more times. The gene calls are TRBV28 and TRBJ1-5; D is uncertain. The CDR3 contains 14 residues. Germline V gene sequence: CDR1 MDHEN, CDR2 SYDVKM. V lost 3 bases to trimming and J lost 3 bases, with 9 bases between them. The CDR3 DNA reads TGTGCCAGCAGTTTGAGGGTTTACAATCAGCCCCAGCATTTT. It specifies CASSLRVYNQPQHF.

This clonotype was counted at least ten times. The chain uses TRBV7-9 and TRBJ1-1; possibly TRBD1 for D (6 bases). Germline lookup yields CDR1 SEHNR and CDR2 FQNEAQ (reference sequence). The CDR3 is 14 residues long. Between the trimmed V and J ends, which lost 2 bases and 4 bases, there was a span of 11 bases. The CDR3 nucleotides are TGTGCCAGCAGCTTAAATGGGGGCCCCACTGAAGCTTTCTTT. It codes for CASSLNGGPTEAFF.

Only a few counts were recorded for this clonotype. This clone may be a read error of a much larger clone one base away. The genes are TRBV7-8 and TRBJ2-3; TRBD2 agrees at 9 bases. This CDR3 is 18 amino acids long. Germline assignment: CDR1 SGHVS and CDR2 FQNEAQ. The CDR3 here is CVSSLLAAGGPGSDTQYF. The DNA of the CDR3 is TGTGTCAGCAGCTTATTGGCTGCGGGGGGGCCAGGGTCAGATACGCAGTATTTT.

This chain links TRBV7-9 with TRBJ1-5; 7 bases match TRBD1. The germline V gene has CDR1 SEHNR and CDR2 FQNEAQ (reference sequence). J was trimmed by 5 bases and V by 3 bases; bases with no gene match: 10. CDR3 size: 16 residues. CDR3 residues: CASSFFGRGSDQPQHF. The CDR3 DNA reads TGTGCCAGCAGCTTCTTCGGCAGGGGGTCGGATCAGCCCCAGCATTTT.

In regard to this clonotype: This could be a read error, since a much larger clone is one nucleotide away. The chain combines TRBV5-1 with TRBJ2-1, with D possibly being TRBD2 (6 bases). With the DNA end fitting TRBJ2-7 better, the J assignment may be wrong. Germline assignment: CDR1 SGHRS and CDR2 YFSETQ. The CDR3 is 14 amino acids. The CDR3 DNA reads as TGCGCCAGCAGCTTAGGGACTCCCTACAATGAGCAGTACTTC. Translation gives CASSLGTPYNEQYF.

This clonotype was found many times. The CDR3, as DNA: TGTGCCAGCAGCTTAGATTTAGGCGGAGCAAGTCAGCCCCAGCATTTT. Its translation is CASSLDLGGASQPQHF. This chain links TRBV7-2 with TRBJ1-5; D not certain. Germline CDR1 and CDR2: SGHTA and FQGNSA. V gave up 1 base and J gave up 6 bases, with 16 bases separating them. This CDR3 is built from 16 residues.

This clonotype was seen at least ten times. This chain joins TRBV9 and TRBJ2-3; 9 bases align to TRBD1. The trim removed 3 bases at V and 2 bases at J, leaving 7 bases unmatched. The CDR3 extends over 16 amino acids. Germline CDR1 is SGDLS and CDR2 is YYNGEE. The CDR3 loop is CASSAAGTGPTDTQYF. The CDR3 DNA is TGTGCCAGCAGCGCGGCCGGGACAGGGCCCACAGATACGCAGTATTTT.

This clonotype was picked up many times. The chain links TRBV20-1 to TRBJ2-2; 10 nucleotides match TRBD1. Looked up from germline, CDR1 is DFQATT and CDR2 is SNEGSKA (reference sequence). This CDR3 contains 15 residues. V trimming: 6 bases; J trimming: 7 bases; junction bases outside the gene matches: 11. This chain's CDR3 is CSARPWDRGGGELFF. CDR3 nucleotide sequence: TGCAGTGCGCGACCCTGGGACAGGGGAGGCGGGGAGCTGTTTTTT.

This clonotype was seen ten or more times. The chain links TRBV24-1 to TRBJ2-1; D remains unclear. The germline gives CDR1 KGHDR, CDR2 SFDVKD. V was clipped by 0 bases and J by 0 bases, with 14 bases between them. The CDR3 consists of 18 residues. The CDR3 is CATSDLRVGVSSYNEQFF. CDR3 nucleotides: TGTGCCACCAGTGATTTGCGTGTTGGCGTGAGCTCCTACAATGAGCAGTTCTTC.

This clonotype was detected many times. The chain combines TRBV2 with TRBJ1-1, with D perhaps TRBD1 (5 bases). The V end lost 5 bases, the J end lost 6 bases, and 10 bases lay between the germline ends. The CDR3 loop spans 12 amino acids. CDR1 is SNHLY, CDR2 FYNNEI, per germline. This CDR3 reads CASSPDSAEAFF. The CDR3 region has the DNA TGTGCCAGCAGTCCAGACAGTGCTGAAGCTTTCTTT.

At least ten counts were recorded for this clonotype. This chain uses TRBV6-1 with TRBJ2-7; TRBD2 aligns across 7 bases. CDR1 and CDR2 (germline): MNHNS, SASEGT. There are 15 residues in the CDR3. V was clipped by 3 bases and J by 4 bases; unmatched bases: 9. The CDR3 is CASSDPGGRWYEQYF. Here the CDR3 DNA reads TGTGCCAGCAGTGACCCTGGCGGGAGATGGTACGAGCAGTACTTC.

At least ten counts were recorded for this clonotype. This chain uses TRBV3-1 with TRBJ2-2; no clear D. The CDR3 has 14 residues. Trimming took 3 bases from V and 6 from J, leaving 11 bases between them. Germline CDR1 reads LGHDT; CDR2 reads YNNKEL (reference sequence). The CDR3 coding sequence is TGTGCCAGCAGCCATCGAAGTAGGGCCGGGGAGCTGTTTTTT. Residues: CASSHRSRAGELFF.